One sample yielded the 26 T cell receptor beta chains listed below, sequenced in a study of metastatic and nonmetastatic thyroid tumors (dated by TCRdb to 2019 to 2021). No treatment had been received by any patient before thyroid surgery. The library was generated by PCR. Sequenced using an Illumina HiSeq 4000. TCRdb itself trimmed the public reads at Q25 with fastp, ran MiXCR and retained productive beta chains. The sample yields about 31,000 clones; more than 15% were counted once. The top ten hold roughly a tenth of the sample. The sequenced material came from blood. The receptors come from a female donor with papillary thyroid cancer or a benign thyroid nodule (not recorded which). Some clones in this sample may be carry-over from other donors' samples.

Comment on this clone: A much larger clone lies a single base off, so this may be a read error. At the DNA level, this CDR3 is encoded by other sequences in the same sample as well. This chain links TRBV5-4 with TRBJ2-7; 7 bases match TRBD2. This CDR3 has 14 amino acids. V was pared by 4 bases and J by 3 bases, with 7 bases of the junction left unmatched. The germline V gene encodes CDR1 SGHNT and CDR2 YYREEE (reference sequence). The CDR3 DNA follows: TGTGCCAGCAGCGAGCGGGGTGGCAGCTACGAGCAGTACTTC. Translated: CASSERGGSYEQYF. Full variable domain (rest looked up from reference TRBV5-4 and TRBJ2-7): ETGVTQSPTHLIKTRGQQVTLRCSSQSGHNTVSWYQQALGQGPQFIFQYYREEENGRGNFPPRFSGLQFPNYSSELNVNALELDDSALYLCASSERGGSYEQYFGPGTRLTVT.

Many counts were recorded for this clone. The chain carries TRBV10-1 and TRBJ2-1, with D possibly matching TRBD2 (5 bases). V dropped 0 bases and J dropped 3 bases, with 9 bases sitting between them. The CDR3 is 15 residues long. Looked up from germline, CDR1 is WNHNN and CDR2 is SYGVQD (reference sequence). This CDR3 reads CASSESLGDYNEQFF. In DNA form, the CDR3 reads TGCGCCAGCAGTGAGTCCCTGGGAGACTACAATGAGCAGTTCTTC.

With regard to this clone: Possible read error: a much larger clone is one base away. At the DNA level, this CDR3 is encoded by other sequences in the same sample as well. The rearrangement uses TRBV9 and TRBJ2-2, with D possibly being TRBD1 (6 bases). The germline CDR1 and CDR2 sequences are SGDLS and YYNGEE. V was shortened by 8 bases and J by 4 bases, with 27 bases between the two germline ends. CDR3 length equals 18 residues. CDR3 sequence (DNA): TGTGCCAGTAGCACACCCCCGTCCGGGACATATGGCACCGGGGAGCTGTTTTTT. It is translated as CASSTPPSGTYGTGELFF.

The gene calls are TRBV20-1 and TRBJ2-2; 9 bases map to TRBD1. V was pared by 6 bases and J by 4 bases, with 6 bases of the junction left unmatched. Germline V gene lookup returns CDR1 DFQATT and CDR2 SNEGSKA (reference sequence). This CDR3 region has 14 residues. In DNA, the CDR3 is TGCAGTGCGGCCCGACAGGGGGGCACCGGGGAGCTGTTTTTT. It codes for CSAARQGGTGELFF.

The chain links TRBV6-1 to TRBJ2-3, with a tentative D call TRBD1 (5 bases). There are 13 residues in the CDR3. Germline-derived CDR1 and CDR2 are MNHNS and SASEGT. V shed 1 base and J shed 9 bases, with 11 bases lying between them. The CDR3 coding sequence is TGTGCCAGCAGTGAAGGGGTGGGGCGGACGCAGTATTTT. It is translated as CASSEGVGRTQYF.

This clone was observed at least ten times. The CDR3 coding sequence is TGTGCCAGCAGCTTATACGATCCAGTTAGCTCTGGAAACACCATATATTTT. Residues: CASSLYDPVSSGNTIYF. The gene calls are TRBV7-6 and TRBJ1-3; no clear D. This CDR3 comprises 17 residues. Germline CDR1 and CDR2: SGHVS and FNYEAQ. The V end lost 2 bases, the J end lost 0 bases, and 14 bases lay between the germline ends.

This clone was seen at least ten times. The CDR3 region is CASSSLGIGGIYEQYF. In DNA, the CDR3 is TGTGCCAGCAGCTCTCTGGGTATAGGGGGCATCTACGAGCAGTACTTC. The chain employs TRBV5-6 and TRBJ2-7; 7 bases agree with TRBD1. There are 16 residues in the CDR3. With 3 bases clipped from V and 3 bases from J, the junction kept 12 bases outside the gene matches. CDR1 is SGHDT and CDR2 is YYEEEE in the germline V gene.

The chain employs TRBV28 and TRBJ2-1, with D possibly being TRBD2 (5 bases). The germline gives CDR1 MDHEN, CDR2 SYDVKM. This CDR3 is 12 amino acids long. V was pared by 5 bases and J by 9 bases, with 11 bases between. This chain's CDR3 is CASSPEGTEQFF. Here the CDR3 DNA reads TGTGCCAGCAGTCCCGAGGGCACTGAGCAGTTCTTC.

This clone was counted ten times or more. The genes are TRBV7-2 and TRBJ2-5; TRBD2 is a possible D gene (7 bases). This CDR3 spans 14 amino acids. The germline V gene encodes CDR1 SGHTA and CDR2 FQGNSA. Trimming took off 5 bases at V and 4 bases at J, with 14 bases between the two ends. CDR3 bases: TGTGCCAGCAGCCGAAGGCGGGGGCCAGAGACCCAGTACTTC. Amino acids: CASSRRRGPETQYF.

The sample holds many counts of this clone. This rearrangement joins TRBV5-1 to TRBJ1-4; 7 positions agree with TRBD1. Trimming cost V 0 bases and J 8 bases; bases outside gene matches: 4. CDR3 length: 14 residues. Germline V gene sequence: CDR1 SGHRS, CDR2 YFSETQ. The CDR3 loop reads CASSLGRGGEKLFF. The CDR3 nucleotides are TGCGCCAGCAGCTTGGGCAGGGGGGGAGAAAAACTGTTTTTT.

This clone has more than one count but fewer than ten. This rearrangement joins TRBV27 to TRBJ2-7; D may be TRBD2 (6 bases). Germline V CDR1 and CDR2: MNHEY, SMNVEV (reference sequence). The V end lost 5 bases, the J end lost 3 bases, and 20 bases lay between the germline ends. This CDR3 comprises 16 residues. CDR3 nucleotide sequence: TGTGCCAGCAGTCCTAACCTGGGGCGGGATTTCTACGAGCAGTACTTC. It encodes CASSPNLGRDFYEQYF.

This clone was seen ten or more times. This rearrangement joins TRBV20-1 to TRBJ2-5; 7 bases align to TRBD1. CDR3 size: 19 residues. Unmatched junction bases numbered 22, after V lost 3 bases and J lost 3 bases. The germline CDR1 and CDR2 sequences are DFQATT and SNEGSKA (reference sequence). CDR3 sequence reads: CSARPPKGTATIMKETQYF. CDR3 DNA sequence: TGCAGTGCTAGGCCCCCAAAAGGGACAGCTACGATTATGAAAGAGACCCAGTACTTC.

This clone occurred many times. V and J are TRBV4-2 and TRBJ1-1, with unresolved D. CDR1 LGHNA and CDR2 YNFKEQ come from the germline V gene. Trimming cost V 0 bases and J 0 bases, with 11 bases left between them. The CDR3 has 16 residues. CDR3: CASSQEVWGMNTEAFF. In DNA form, the CDR3 reads TGTGCCAGCAGCCAAGAGGTCTGGGGAATGAACACTGAAGCTTTCTTT.

This clone is medium-sized within its sample. The chain couples TRBV15 to TRBJ1-5, with 7 bases identical to TRBD1. V shed 8 bases and J 2 bases; nucleotides not matched to a gene: 9. In germline, CDR1 is LNHNV, CDR2 YYDKDF (reference sequence). CDR3 size: 15 residues. The CDR3 protein is CATAQGSGGNQPQHF. For the CDR3, the DNA is TGTGCCACCGCACAGGGGTCAGGAGGCAATCAGCCCCAGCATTTT.

This clone was counted ten times or more. The CDR3 reads CATSSGTGTDTQYF. In nucleotides, the CDR3 is TGTGCCACCAGTTCCGGGACAGGCACAGATACGCAGTATTTT. The gene calls are TRBV24-1 and TRBJ2-3, with TRBD1 matching over 7 bases. Trimming at V came to 6 bases and at J to 1 base, leaving 3 bases not matched to a gene. Germline values: CDR1 KGHDR, CDR2 SFDVKD. This CDR3 has 14 residues.

By proportion, this clone is medium-sized. The chain combines TRBV12-3 or TRBV12-4 with TRBJ1-1; D unresolved. This CDR3 is 13 amino acids long. Trimming stripped 1 base from V and 5 bases from J, with 8 bases between. The CDR3 DNA sequence: TGTGCCAGCAGTTTAGTAAGAGGGACTGAAGCTTTCTTT. Its protein is CASSLVRGTEAFF.

The table lists this clone with a few counts. The V and J genes are TRBV2 and TRBJ1-6; 9 positions match TRBD1. The CDR3 spans 15 residues. CDR1 and CDR2 (germline): SNHLY, FYNNEI. V gave up 5 bases and J gave up 9 bases; unmatched junction bases: 8. CDR3 sequence reads: CASSFGQGWTSPLHF. DNA for the CDR3: TGTGCCAGCAGTTTCGGACAGGGGTGGACTTCACCCCTCCACTTT.

This clone showed up many times. CDR3 region: CASSLSGQGQGQFF. In DNA, the CDR3 is TGTGCCAGCAGCTTATCGGGACAGGGCCAAGGGCAGTTCTTC. The V and J genes are TRBV11-3 and TRBJ2-1; 9 nucleotides match TRBD1. The germline CDR1 and CDR2 sequences are SGHNT and YENEEA. The CDR3 length is 14 residues. Trimming at V came to 2 bases and at J to 12 bases, leaving 8 bases not matched to a gene.

The sample holds many counts of this clone. The chain couples TRBV4-2 to TRBJ1-2; TRBD1 is a possible D gene (6 bases). CDR3 length: 16 residues. Between the trimmed V and J ends, which lost 3 bases and 4 bases, there was a span of 18 bases. Germline-derived CDR1 and CDR2 are LGHNA and YNFKEQ. The CDR3, as DNA: TGTGCCAGCAGCCACATCCCCAAGAAACAGGGCTATGGCTACACCTTC. It encodes CASSHIPKKQGYGYTF.

V and J are TRBV5-6 and TRBJ1-4, with 9 bases that match TRBD1. The CDR3 runs 15 residues. CDR1 is SGHDT, CDR2 YYEEEE, per germline. With 4 bases clipped from V and 7 bases from J, the junction kept 8 bases outside the gene matches. The CDR3 DNA follows: TGTGCCAGCAGCGCCGGGACAGGGTCCGGTGAAAAACTGTTTTTT. Translation: CASSAGTGSGEKLFF.

V gene TRBV28 combines with J gene TRBJ1-1; possibly TRBD1 for D (6 bases). The V gene lost 1 base and the J gene lost 3 bases, with 18 bases spanning the gap. Germline CDR1 MDHEN, CDR2 SYDVKM. The CDR3 has 17 amino acids. The CDR3 bases are TGTGCCAGCAGTTTATATTATATGGGGGCAACAGACACTGAAGCTTTCTTT. Amino acid sequence: CASSLYYMGATDTEAFF.

The V and J genes are TRBV11-2 and TRBJ1-3, with D possibly being TRBD1 (6 bases). The CDR3 consists of 16 residues. Germline-derived CDR1 and CDR2 are SGHAT and FQNNGV. V shed 5 bases and J shed 0 bases, with 14 bases lying between them. CDR3 amino acids: CASSRPDRSSGNTIYF. In DNA form, the CDR3 reads TGTGCCAGCAGCCGACCCGACAGGAGCTCTGGAAACACCATATATTTT.

Comments on this clone: This may stem from a read error, because a much larger clone lies one nucleotide away. The genes are TRBV19 and TRBJ1-1, with 7 nucleotides matching TRBD1. The V and J ends lost 9 bases and 7 bases, in that order; junction bases with no gene match: 14. CDR1 and CDR2 from the germline V gene are LNHDA and SQIVND (reference sequence). The CDR3 is 14 residues long. This CDR3 is CASRQGYRVGEAFF. For the CDR3, the DNA is TGTGCCAGCAGACAGGGTTATCGGGTGGGTGAAGCTTTCTTT.

This clone appeared many times. This chain links TRBV29-1 with TRBJ2-7; D not resolved. V lost 0 bases, J lost 6 bases, and 12 bases lay in between. Per the germline V gene, CDR1 is SQVTM and CDR2 is ANQGSEA. This CDR3 is built from 13 residues. The CDR3 nucleotides read TGCAGCGTTGAAGATCCGCCAGCGCGCGAGCAGTACTTC. This sequence encodes CSVEDPPAREQYF.

To note about this clone: A much larger clone differs by one base, so this may be a read error. The same CDR3 can be traced to other DNA sequences in this sample. The rearrangement joins TRBV11-1 to TRBJ2-2, with D maybe TRBD1 (5 bases). Germline CDR1 is SGHAT and CDR2 is FQDESV (reference sequence). CDR3 length: 16 residues. V was shortened by 5 bases and J by 5 bases, with 18 bases between the two germline ends. This CDR3 is CASSPRDVYGTGELFF. CDR3 nucleotide sequence: TGTGCCAGCAGCCCCAGGGATGTATATGGGACCGGGGAGCTGTTTTTT.

The J gene is TRBJ2-7, the V gene TRBV11-2, with 9 bases identical to TRBD2. The junction had 20 bases not matched to a gene; V was cut back by 5 bases and J by 9 bases. This CDR3 region has 17 residues. Germline values: CDR1 SGHAT, CDR2 FQNNGV. The CDR3, as DNA: TGTGCCAGCAGCCCGGGGCCCTGGCGGGAGGGCCGGTTCAGGCAGTACTTC. Amino acids: CASSPGPWREGRFRQYF.